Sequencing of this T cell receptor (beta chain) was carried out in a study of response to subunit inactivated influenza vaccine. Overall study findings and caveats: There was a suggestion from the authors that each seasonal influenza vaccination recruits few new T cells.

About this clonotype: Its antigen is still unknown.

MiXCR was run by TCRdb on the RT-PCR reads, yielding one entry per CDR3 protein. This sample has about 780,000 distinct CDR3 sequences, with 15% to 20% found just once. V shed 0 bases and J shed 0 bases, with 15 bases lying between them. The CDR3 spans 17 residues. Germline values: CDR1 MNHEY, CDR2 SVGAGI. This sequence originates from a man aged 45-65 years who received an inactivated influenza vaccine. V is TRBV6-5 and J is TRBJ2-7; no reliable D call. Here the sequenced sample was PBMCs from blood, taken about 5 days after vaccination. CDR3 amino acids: CASSYSGVDRSSYEQYF. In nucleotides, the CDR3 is TGTGCCAGCAGTTACTCCGGAGTGGATAGGAGCTCCTACGAGCAGTACTTC.